The text below deals with one TCR beta chain. This clonotype was recorded at least ten times. What antigen it recognizes has not been identified. The record has no base qualities; no much larger clone is one base away. To prepare the library, PCR was applied. Sequencing used an Illumina HiSeq 2500. TCR libraries were prepared with molecular barcoding, using unique molecular identifiers to normalize TCRbeta repertoire quantification. Clones were called with MiXCR by TCRdb after fastp trimmed the public reads at Q25, and only in-frame beta chains were retained. Each CDR3 protein gets just one entry, which takes the most common genes and DNA from the rows behind it. The sample table records 600,000 to 700,000 distinct CDR3 sequences; approximately 16% of these occur just once. Under 1.2% of the sample is held by the ten biggest clonotypes. From the cysteine through the phenylalanine, the CDR3 covers 14 amino acids. The read is trimmed to its CDR3 DNA, 42 bases read in frame from base 1. Trimming costs V 5 bases and J 3 bases, and their ends lie 10 bases apart.

This record comes from a study of T-cell reconstitution after alpha-beta-depleted transplantation in children (dated by TCRdb to the mid-2010s). Regarding the complete study: T-cell immune reconstitution after TCRalphabeta/CD19-depleted allogeneic hematopoietic cell transplantation in children was quantitatively tracked in the study by means of TCR repertoire profiling.

The sequence joins TRBV12-3 or TRBV12-4 to TRBJ2-2, and the D gene may be TRBD2, 5 bases matching. The sequencing here drew on PBMCs from the stem cell graft donor, taken from the stem cell graft. The clonotype comes from a human donor who donated a stem cell graft to a child with acute myeloid leukemia. Read as DNA, the sequence is TGTGCCAGCAGTCCCGGACTTTACACCGGGGAGCTGTTTTTT. Its product reads: CASSPGLYTGELFF.